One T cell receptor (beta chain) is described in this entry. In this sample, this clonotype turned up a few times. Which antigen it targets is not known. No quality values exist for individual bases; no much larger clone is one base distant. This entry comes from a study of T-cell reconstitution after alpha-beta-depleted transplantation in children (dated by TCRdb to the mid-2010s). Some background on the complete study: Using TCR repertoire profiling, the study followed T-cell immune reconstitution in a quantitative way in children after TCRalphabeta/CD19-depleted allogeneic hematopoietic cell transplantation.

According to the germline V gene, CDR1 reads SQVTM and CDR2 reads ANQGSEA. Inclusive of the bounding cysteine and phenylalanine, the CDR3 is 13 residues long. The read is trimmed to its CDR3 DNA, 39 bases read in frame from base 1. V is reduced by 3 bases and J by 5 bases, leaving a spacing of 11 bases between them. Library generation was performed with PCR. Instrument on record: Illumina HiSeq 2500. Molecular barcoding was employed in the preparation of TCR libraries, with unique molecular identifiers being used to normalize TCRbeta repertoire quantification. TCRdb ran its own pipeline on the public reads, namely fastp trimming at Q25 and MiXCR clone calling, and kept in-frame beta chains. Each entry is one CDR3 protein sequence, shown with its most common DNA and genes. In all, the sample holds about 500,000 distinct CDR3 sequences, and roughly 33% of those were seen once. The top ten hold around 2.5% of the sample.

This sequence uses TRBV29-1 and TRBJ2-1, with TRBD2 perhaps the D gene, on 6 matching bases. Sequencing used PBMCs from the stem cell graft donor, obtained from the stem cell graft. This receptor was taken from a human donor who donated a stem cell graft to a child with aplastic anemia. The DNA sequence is TGCAGCGTTGACTCTAGCGAGGACAATGAGCAGTTCTTC. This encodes CSVDSSEDNEQFF.